This T cell receptor beta chain was identified in a study of blood T cell repertoires in COVID-19 (dated by TCRdb to 2019 to 2021). Background on the whole study: Samples from collaborators originated in the United States, Italy and Spain and spanned both the acute and convalescent phases of COVID-19. The material from the prospective study consisted of cDNA or gDNA derived from T cells, B-cell-depleted T cells, or PBMCs. The dataset comprised deeply sampled blood TCRbeta repertoires from subjects exposed to, actively infected with, or recovered from COVID-19. The repertoires were released in a freely available public database meant as a resource for research on the immune response to SARS-CoV-2. Samples came from the ongoing ImmuneRACE study (first 160 participants) plus 1,254 subjects from 6 global collaborators. The sample metadata nearly always contained a de-identified subject ID, COVID-19 status, age in years and sex. Where available, HLA class I and class II types were obtained from metadata supplied by the sample provider rather than from assay-based typing. Overall study outcomes, separate from this receptor: Clinical and demographic metadata were provided uncurated, with the amount varying by source and participant.

V is reduced by 7 bases and J by 2 bases, leaving a spacing of 12 bases between them. Reading from cysteine to phenylalanine, the CDR3 counts 14 amino acids. Of all the DNA, just the CDR3 is kept, 42 bases in frame from base 1. Per the germline V gene (reference sequence), LNHDA is the CDR1 and SQIVND is the CDR2. The collaborating institutions used their own protocols to collect whole blood in K2EDTA tubes. For TCRbeta analysis, collaborators shipped samples in one of three forms: frozen whole blood, isolated PBMCs, or DNA extracted from either of those sample types. TCRbeta CDR3 regions were amplified from genomic DNA by means of the immunoSEQ Assay, a bias-controlled multiplex PCR. Under the source paper's analysis protocol: Nucleated cell counts per sample were estimated from amplification of reference gene primers within the assay. To quantify the absolute abundance of each unique TCRbeta CDR3 rearrangement, sequence reads were collapsed and filtered. Productive Simpson clonality was computed per sample as the square root of Simpson's diversity index over productive rearrangements. In TCRdb, the immuneACCESS table is reduced to in-frame sequences with V and J assigned. These tables do not hold every clone; where another copy was compared, an unresolved V gene accounts for under half, and the others remain unexplained. That table furnishes V, J and clone size, whereas the DNA furnished D and trimming. In this sample the table shows about 160,000 clones, roughly four fifths of which occur a single time. About a tenth of the sample goes to the ten largest clones.

For this clone: Its antigen remains unidentified. Per-base qualities were not stored, and no clone one base away is much larger.

The V and J segments used are TRBV19 and TRBJ1-5, with no reliable assignment of the D segment. The origin of this receptor is a human donor in a cohort sampled during active COVID-19. The sample taken for sequencing was peripheral blood. The CDR3 region reads CASKVVGGNQPQHF. The nucleotide sequence reads TGTGCCAGTAAGGTGGTGGGAGGCAATCAGCCCCAGCATTTT.